This T cell receptor beta chain derives from a study of monozygotic twins with inflammatory bowel disease. The authors used about 3.5 ug of total RNA per TCR library. TCRdb reprocessed the 5' RACE reads and stores each CDR3 protein as one record, lacking DNA. The sample includes fewer than 350,000 distinct CDR3 sequences. This CDR3 has 11 amino acids. Germline V CDR1 and CDR2: SGHRS, YFSETQ. Every donor provided one blood sample measuring 2.5 ml. Sample: blood. This sequence originates from a human donor with ulcerative colitis or Crohn's disease, or a healthy co-twin of an affected twin (not recorded which). J is TRBJ2-3 and V is TRBV5-1. The CDR3 spells CASSLGNTQYF.